The rows below give T cell receptor beta chains drawn from one sample of a study of neurological immune-mediated disorders. One entry per CDR3 protein, called by TCRdb with MiXCR from the 5' RACE reads. The sample carries 44,000 or so distinct CDR3 sequences, around 6% recorded once. The sample taken for sequencing was CD4+ T cells from blood. The receptors were gathered from a woman in her 40s in good health. The CDR3 runs from the conserved cysteine through the conserved F or W. Each record gives: CDR3 length, D gene, J gene, clone size, V gene, CDR3 protein, CDR3 DNA. The D gene is left open where the match is weak. The listing skips clone size in some rows; elsewhere it reads once, few, many or a size class.

>14|-|TRBJ2-1|many|TRBV20-1
CSAQGGSSYNEQFF
TGCAGTGCTCAAGGGGGGAGCTCCTACAATGAGCAGTTCTTC
>13|-|TRBJ2-3|many|TRBV7-2
CASSLAQGDTQYF
TGTGCCAGCAGCTTAGCGCAAGGGGATACGCAGTATTTT
>19|TRBD2|TRBJ2-2|many|TRBV12-3/TRBV12-4
CASSLGDRGLAGAVGELFF
TGTGCCAGCAGTTTGGGGGACAGGGGACTAGCGGGAGCGGTCGGGGAGCTGTTTTTT
>12|-|TRBJ2-1|-|TRBV29-1
CSAPGPGTEQFF
TGCAGCGCCCCCGGGCCCGGGACAGAGCAGTTCTTC
>15|-|TRBJ2-2|-|TRBV6-2/TRBV6-3
CASSYPGRVYGELFF
TGTGCCAGCAGTTACCCGGGACGGGTTTACGGGGAGCTGTTTTTT
>15|TRBD1|TRBJ2-7|many|TRBV2
CASSETRQGASEQYF
TGTGCCAGCAGTGAAACCCGACAGGGGGCGAGTGAGCAGTACTTC
>16|TRBD2|TRBJ2-2|few|TRBV12-3/TRBV12-4
CASSPGAGANTGELFF
TGTGCCAGCAGTCCTGGGGCGGGAGCGAACACCGGGGAGCTGTTTTTT
>15|-|TRBJ2-1|many|TRBV24-1
CATSDSGPSGNEQFF
TGTGCCACCAGTGATTCAGGACCCTCCGGCAATGAGCAGTTCTTC
>17|TRBD1|TRBJ2-3|medium-sized|TRBV15
CATSRDELGTGTDTQYF
TGTGCCACCAGCAGAGATGAGCTGGGGACAGGCACAGATACGCAGTATTTT
>14|-|TRBJ2-7|many|TRBV12-3/TRBV12-4
CASKQRGGVDEQYF
TGTGCCAGCAAACAAAGAGGAGGGGTTGACGAGCAGTACTTC
>12|TRBD1|TRBJ2-5|-|TRBV18
CANSPQGETQYF
TGTGCCAACTCACCACAGGGGGAGACCCAGTACTTC
>14|-|TRBJ1-5|many|TRBV5-1
CASSEGVTGRPQHF
TGCGCCAGCAGCGAAGGGGTTACCGGTCGGCCCCAGCATTTT
>15|-|TRBJ2-7|-|TRBV6-2/TRBV6-3
CASSLYRTGAYEQYF
TGTGCCAGCAGTTTATATCGGACGGGGGCCTACGAGCAGTACTTC
>13|-|TRBJ2-5|many|TRBV7-9
CASSLTRDQDEYF
TGTGCCAGCAGCTTAACCCGTGACCAGGACGAGTACTTC
>16|TRBD2|TRBJ2-4|many|TRBV6-2/TRBV6-3
CASSYPTSGIGNIQYF
TGTGCCAGCAGTTACCCGACTAGCGGGATTGGGAACATTCAGTACTTC
>15|-|TRBJ2-3|many|TRBV7-3
CASSSTGSKADTQYF
TGTGCCAGCAGCTCCACAGGCTCTAAGGCAGATACGCAGTATTTT
>18|TRBD1|TRBJ2-6|many|TRBV14
CASSQDLQGLAGANVLTF
TGTGCCAGCAGCCAAGATCTACAGGGGCTGGCTGGGGCCAACGTCCTGACTTTC
>12|TRBD2|TRBJ2-7|many|TRBV7-2
CASSRVAGEQYF
TGTGCCAGCAGCCGGGTAGCGGGTGAGCAGTACTTC
>14|-|TRBJ2-2|-|TRBV7-9
CASIGQINTGELFF
TGTGCCAGTATCGGACAAATAAACACCGGGGAGCTGTTTTTT
>14|-|TRBJ1-2|-|TRBV20-1
CSAKDQGGLLGYTF
TGCAGTGCTAAGGACCAGGGCGGTTTGCTTGGCTACACCTTC
>16|-|TRBJ2-1|many|TRBV24-1
CATSDLRFGGTNEQFF
TGTGCCACCAGTGATTTAAGGTTCGGCGGTACCAATGAGCAGTTCTTC
>15|-|TRBJ1-5|many|TRBV28
CAITGGWGSNQPQHF
TGTGCCATCACTGGGGGCTGGGGTAGCAATCAGCCCCAGCATTTT
>12|-|TRBJ1-1|many|TRBV10-3
CAIRAENTEAFF
TGTGCCATCAGGGCAGAGAACACTGAAGCTTTCTTT
>15|-|TRBJ1-1|many|TRBV14
CASSSRIRGDTEAFF
TGTGCCAGCAGCTCCCGTATTCGGGGGGACACTGAAGCTTTCTTT
>14|-|TRBJ2-1|many|TRBV9
CASNRGGQYNEQFF
TGTGCCAGCAACCGGGGGGGACAGTACAATGAGCAGTTCTTC
>15|TRBD1|TRBJ1-1|many|TRBV7-2
CASSSGTGLNTEAFF
TGTGCCAGCAGCTCCGGGACAGGACTGAACACTGAAGCTTTCTTT
>16|TRBD1|TRBJ1-5|many|TRBV12-3/TRBV12-4
CASSTETGGINQPQHF
TGTGCCAGCAGTACAGAGACAGGGGGCATTAATCAGCCCCAGCATTTT
>13|TRBD2|TRBJ2-7|many|TRBV20-1
CSASREAPYEQYF
TGCAGTGCTAGTCGGGAGGCGCCCTACGAGCAGTACTTC
>15|-|TRBJ2-2|many|TRBV5-1
CASSFVAINTGELFF
TGCGCCAGCAGCTTTGTGGCAATTAACACCGGGGAGCTGTTTTTT
>13|-|TRBJ2-2|many|TRBV29-1
CSVVVGGTGELFF
TGCAGCGTTGTCGTGGGCGGCACCGGGGAGCTGTTTTTT
>18|-|TRBJ2-1|many|TRBV5-1
CASSLAWERRSSYNEQFF
TGCGCCAGCAGCTTGGCCTGGGAGCGGCGTAGCTCCTACAATGAGCAGTTCTTC
>13|-|TRBJ2-7|many|TRBV29-1
CSVEDRVSHEQYF
TGCAGCGTTGAAGATCGGGTTTCCCACGAGCAGTACTTC
>14|TRBD2|TRBJ2-7|many|TRBV5-5
CASSLVAGGAEQYF
TGTGCCAGCAGCTTGGTAGCGGGAGGAGCCGAGCAGTACTTC
>12|-|TRBJ2-3|many|TRBV20-1
CSAISVQDTQYF
TGCAGTGCTATTAGCGTGCAAGATACGCAGTATTTT
>16|-|TRBJ2-7|many|TRBV7-8
CASSSPQGTGTYEQYF
TGTGCCAGCAGCTCCCCACAGGGAACGGGTACCTACGAGCAGTACTTC
>13|-|TRBJ2-5|many|TRBV7-9
CASTPSWRETQYF
TGTGCCAGCACGCCCTCATGGCGAGAGACCCAGTACTTC
>13|-|TRBJ1-2|many|TRBV20-1
CSARGLATYGYTF
TGCAGTGCTAGAGGGTTGGCAACTTATGGCTACACCTTC